These 5 T cell receptor beta chains were all obtained from the same sample, sequenced in a study of beta chain features in type 1 diabetes (dated by TCRdb to 2016 to 2019). Libraries were constructed by the immunoSEQ multiplex PCR assay. The entire amount of isolated RNA was reverse transcribed using the High Capacity cDNA Reverse Transcription Kit, so the sequenced TCRB transcripts were expressed ones. The immuneACCESS repertoire file appears here via TCRdb, limited to in-frame rearrangements. These files lack a portion of the clones; in checked studies, under half of the deficit traces to unresolved V genes, and the cause of the others is not known. The sample table shows roughly 130,000 clones, and just over 9% are seen once. Roughly 0.7% of the sample rests with the top ten. The material sequenced was central memory CD4+ T cells from blood. These TCRs come from a man between 18 and 35 years old in good health.

The table lists this clone with a few counts. The rearrangement links TRBV6-5 to TRBJ2-5, with 15 bases matching TRBD2. CDR3 length: 14 amino acids. V trimming: 8 bases; J trimming: 4 bases; junction bases outside the gene matches: 2. The germline CDR1 and CDR2 sequences are MNHEY and SVGAGI. The CDR3, as DNA: TGTGCCAGCGGACTAGCGGGGGGGGGAGAGACCCAGTACTTC. The encoded protein is CASGLAGGGETQYF.

The chain joins TRBV7-9 to TRBJ1-3; D is ambiguous. Trimming cost V 4 bases and J 6 bases, with 19 bases left between them. The CDR3 is made up of 16 amino acids. CDR1 and CDR2 from the germline V gene are SEHNR and FQNEAQ (reference sequence). DNA for the CDR3: TGTGCCAGCAGCTCCCAATTGTACGGAGCTGAAAACACCATATATTTT. This encodes CASSSQLYGAENTIYF.

This rearrangement joins TRBV25-1 to TRBJ1-1, with D maybe TRBD1 (5 bases). The germline V gene encodes CDR1 MGHDK and CDR2 SYGVNS. There are 13 residues in the CDR3. Trimming stripped 1 base from V and 5 bases from J, with 8 bases between. The CDR3 nucleotides read TGTGCCAGCAGTGAATTTCGGGGGACTGAAGCTTTCTTT. It yields the protein CASSEFRGTEAFF.

This chain connects TRBV6-1 to TRBJ2-7, with 7 bases that match TRBD2. Trimming removed 3 bases from V and 3 bases from J; junction bases left unmatched: 5. Germline CDR1 MNHNS, CDR2 SASEGT. The CDR3 totals 14 residues. The DNA of the CDR3 is TGTGCCAGCAGTGATAGGACTAGAGGCTACGAGCAGTACTTC. Protein product: CASSDRTRGYEQYF.

This clone was detected a few times. The chain is built from TRBV10-3 and TRBJ2-5; D is possibly TRBD1 (5 bases). Per germline, CDR1 ENHRY and CDR2 SYGVKD. V was pared by 0 bases and J by 5 bases, with 16 bases between. CDR3 length equals 16 residues. The CDR3 is CAISESTESSRETQYF. CDR3 coding DNA: TGTGCCATCAGTGAGTCGACAGAATCGTCCCGGGAGACCCAGTACTTC.